The following is a T cell receptor (beta chain) sequence with its context. The antigen it binds to is not known. No clone much larger than this one lies a single base away; base qualities are absent. This sample is drawn from a study of cytomegalovirus exposure and HLA in healthy donors (dated by TCRdb to the late 2010s). Regarding the complete study: An earlier analysis of 587 of the donors reported 276 Gb of sequence data and roughly 120 million unique TCR beta sequences obtained from about 180 million T cells. Roughly 300 gigabases of sequencing data and approximately 85 million unique TCR sequences were included in an early release covering about 600 HLA-typed donors. Of the roughly 400 genotyped donors, about 84% fell in the genetic ancestry cluster associated with self-reported Caucasian donors. The study aimed to test whether cataloging public T cell receptors could reveal signatures of past pathogen exposure. The study profiled the T cell repertoires of 500 to 800 subjects by immunosequencing and related them to cytomegalovirus serostatus. In addition to the first cohort of 500 to 850 subjects, a separate validation cohort of under 150 different subjects was used. High-throughput TCR immunosequencing, statistical association of individual TCRs with disease status, and machine learning were combined to predict cytomegalovirus infection status. A later analysis re-examined previously published TCR beta repertoires from more than 650 donors and added high-resolution HLA genotyping to investigate patterns of TCR occurrence. In the later analysis, no new phenotypic data were used to find candidate immune exposures; instead, reliance was placed on TCR beta sequences and their occurrence across donors. In an earlier analysis of 587 of the donors, high-throughput TCR beta sequencing was used to judge whether each TCR beta V gene segment behaved as functional or pseudogenic. Donor age, sex, ethnicity and CMV serostatus were collected together with the repertoire data. Genome-wide SNP genotypes for about 65% of the 666 donors were used in a later genetic analysis, which treated that subset as a discovery cohort. All discovery cohort repertoires had been generated using a single sequencing platform. Both class I and class II loci were covered by HLA typing, at four-digit resolution. The number of typed donors differed by locus: roughly 629-640 for A, B, C, DRB1 and DQB1; some 500 for DQA1; 606 for DPA1; and about 450 for DPB1. Because of strong linkage in the cohort, four or five DR-DQ haplotypes were treated as single units for association and clustering. Among some 400 genotyped donors of the cohort, an average of about 220,000 unique TCR beta nucleotide sequences was sequenced per donor, of which roughly 18% were non-productive.

The cohort comprised some 700 healthy bone marrow donors. At the time of sampling, every cohort member was nominally healthy, though immune exposures that went unrecorded were likely present. The donor was CMV seronegative and was included in the group of around 320 seronegative cohort members. Every donor gave a peripheral blood sample, and the peripheral blood mononuclear cells from that sample were used for TCR beta sequencing. The Qiagen DNeasy Blood Extraction Kit was used to extract genomic DNA from the blood cell samples. Study-wide findings and limitations: A few of the identified cytomegalovirus-associated TCR beta chains were confirmed in vitro to be specific for cytomegalovirus antigens. Immune exposure information for the cohort was limited to CMV serostatus. According to a later genetic analysis, donors in an Asian-associated ancestry cluster had fewer N-insertions in productive TCRs than the roughly 670-donor mean. Sequencing depth was assumed to be roughly uniform across donors in the presence/absence analyses, though that assumption may not hold. A group of highly shared sequence variants was considered likely to be a technical artifact of the sequencing pipeline. A later analysis reported that several top co-occurrence clusters appeared linked to parvovirus B19, influenza, CMV and Epstein-Barr virus. Because counts were too low, about 18 rarely observed V segments, including chromosome 9 orphons, were excluded from the earlier analysis of 587 of the donors. A later analysis found that TCR association rates varied across HLA loci, with DRB1 alleles showing the most associated TCRs and HLA-C alleles the fewest. In an earlier analysis of 450 to 750 of the donors, most TCR beta V segments appeared in productive rearrangements about 87% or about 30% of the time, broadly matching IMGT annotations. A later genetic analysis associated a missense DCLRE1C variant with V-gene and J-gene trimming of TCR beta chains, and an independent cohort replicated the association. A further reported finding was that TCR beta sequences accurately predicted the HLA-A and HLA-B alleles for most subjects in the first cohort. In a later analysis, around 15,000 TCR beta sequences were associated with specific HLA alleles at a false discovery rate of 0.05. The classifier was reported to diagnose cytomegalovirus status with high specificity and sensitivity in both the original cohort and the validation cohort. The study listed 150 to 200 TCR beta chains as associated with cytomegalovirus. The authors suggested that the approach could potentially be extended to other disease states and immunological phenotypes. When HLA alleles, especially DR and DQ, strongly co-occurred, TCR associations were difficult to assign to individual alleles. In a later analysis, HLA-associated TCR beta chains showed more clonal expansion and lower generation probabilities than non-associated chains that were equally common. The 87-base-pair reads could not distinguish some IMGT-functional V segments, including TRBV6-2 and TRBV6-3, so those segments were excluded. Linkage disequilibrium might explain the correlated functional status among segregating V segments, but an unknown experimental factor could not be ruled out. Most CMV-associated TCR beta chains appeared to be HLA-restricted in a later analysis, and the HLA associations seemed to be driven largely by CMV exposure. While some public TCRs were present in many individuals, most TCR sequences turned up only very rarely across donors. Only TCR beta chains were sequenced in this cohort, and the absence of alpha or paired-chain data limited detectable features. Because HLA typing was missing for some donors at each locus, association tests included only the typed subset.

The method was the immunoSEQ multiplex PCR assay. For the multiplex PCR, a mixture combining 60 forward primers for TCR Vbeta segments and 13 reverse primers for TCR Jbeta segments was used. Amplification of the CDR3 region of rearranged TCR beta genes was performed with a multiplex PCR assay on genomic DNA. The amplified TCR beta libraries were sequenced on the Illumina HiSeq System as 87-base-pair reads. On the study's bioinformatics: A later analysis tallied 75 million to 95 million unique TCR beta chains across the 650 to 750 repertoires, and some 10 million of those chains were shared by two or more donors. Raw reads were error-corrected and collapsed into unique sequences by a nearest-neighbor algorithm in which closely related sequences were merged to remove PCR and sequencing errors. V, D and J gene segments were assigned by aligning CDR3 sequences to IMGT reference sequences. For a sequence to be retained, at least a six-nucleotide match to both a V gene segment and a J gene segment was required. Rearrangements were called productive when the CDR3 lacked stop codons and stayed in frame with V and J; all others were non-productive. Following IMGT convention, CDR3 was defined as the stretch from the second conserved V-encoded cysteine up to the conserved J-encoded phenylalanine. The earlier analysis of about 530 of the donors excluded any sequence lacking an unambiguous match to a single V gene segment. An earlier analysis of fewer than 650 of the donors classified V segments as functional when productive rearrangements were above 56.7% and as segregating when the standard deviation between donors was above 5%. A statistical classification framework was built to diagnose cytomegalovirus status from the catalog of TCR beta chain sequences. In a later analysis, V and J genes were assigned by comparing TCR nucleotide sequences against IMGT/GENE-DB human TR gene sequences. In a later analysis, CDR3 sequences and most-parsimonious VDJ recombination scenarios were assigned using the TCRdist pipeline. In a later analysis, every TCR beta chain was defined by the combination of its CDR3 amino acid sequence and its V-gene family, and reads without a unique V-gene family were dropped. In a later analysis, 450 to 600 highly shared, low-generation-probability nucleotide sequences were removed to address suspected cross-contamination and a sequencing artifact. A later analysis calculated a clonal expansion index for each public chain from normalized within-repertoire ranks of inferred template counts. A later analysis computed generation probabilities with a VDJ recombination model fitted to out-of-frame rearrangements, and checked the results against IGoR. Hypergeometric tests were used in a later analysis to score TCR-TCR, TCR-HLA and TCR-CMV co-occurrence, with a repertoire-size bias correction applied to the TCR pairs. In a later analysis, false discovery rates were estimated by permuting HLA or CMV assignments 20 times. In a later analysis, co-occurring TCRs were grouped using DBSCAN, with TCRdist sequence similarity added in when clustering inside HLA-allele-positive subsets. For co-occurrence clustering, repertoires with fewer than 30,000 or more than 120,000 public chains were excluded, along with five or six repertoires with anomalous nucleotide sharing. TCRdb mirrors the immuneACCESS table, restricted to in-frame sequences. Some clones are absent from its copies; in checked studies, under half trace to an unresolved V gene, and the reason for the others is unknown. Clone size and the V and J calls come from that table; the DNA yielded D and trimming. This sample holds 130,000 to 150,000 clones; around 80% were observed only once. In total, the top ten clones hold around 3% of the sample.

Via the germline V gene, CDR1 is SGHRS and CDR2 YFSETQ. Inclusive of the bounding cysteine and phenylalanine, the CDR3 is 15 residues long. Only CDR3 DNA remains: 45 bases, in frame from the first base. Trimming takes 2 bases from V and 3 bases from J, and the germline ends sit 14 bases apart. Recombination connected TRBV5-1 to TRBJ1-2; perhaps TRBD1 is the D gene, with 5 bases matching. Sequenced sample: PBMCs. The TCR comes from a female donor in good health and CMV-seronegative. The base sequence is TGCGCCAGCAGCTTAGGACAAGCTCTTGACTATGGCTACACCTTC. Its amino acids are CASSLGQALDYGYTF.